This TCR beta chain was documented in a study of blood T cell repertoires in COVID-19. The overall study: Collection of acute and convalescent COVID-19 samples took place in the United States, Italy and Spain. T cells, B-cell-depleted T cells, or PBMCs supplied cDNA or gDNA.

Original processing notes: Counts of nucleated cells, estimated from reference gene primer amplification, were obtained. Generated by immunoSEQ multiplex PCR, the TCRdb table keeps only in-frame clones and is missing some. The V and J calls and clone size were taken over from that table, and D and trimming were inferred from the DNA. Of roughly 180,000 clones in the sample, around 85% were seen once. This clonotype originated in a woman between 55 and 75 years old with acute or convalescent COVID-19. Sequencing input: peripheral blood.

The CDR3 DNA sequence: TGTGCCAGTAGTATAGTGGGACTAATCAATGAGCAGTTCTTC. Encoded protein: CASSIVGLINEQFF. V usage is TRBV19 and J usage is TRBJ2-1; the match to TRBD2 covers 7 bases. The CDR3 sequence is 14 residues long. CDR1 LNHDA and CDR2 SQIVND come from the germline V gene (reference sequence). With 1 base clipped from V and 6 bases from J, the junction kept 3 bases outside the gene matches. Full variable domain (outside the CDR3, taken from reference TRBV19 and TRBJ2-1): DGGITQSPKYLFRKEGQNVTLSCEQNLNHDAMYWYRQDPGQGLRLIYYSQIVNDFQKGDIAEGYSVSREKKESFPLTVTSAQKNPTAFYLCASSIVGLINEQFFGPGTRLTVL.